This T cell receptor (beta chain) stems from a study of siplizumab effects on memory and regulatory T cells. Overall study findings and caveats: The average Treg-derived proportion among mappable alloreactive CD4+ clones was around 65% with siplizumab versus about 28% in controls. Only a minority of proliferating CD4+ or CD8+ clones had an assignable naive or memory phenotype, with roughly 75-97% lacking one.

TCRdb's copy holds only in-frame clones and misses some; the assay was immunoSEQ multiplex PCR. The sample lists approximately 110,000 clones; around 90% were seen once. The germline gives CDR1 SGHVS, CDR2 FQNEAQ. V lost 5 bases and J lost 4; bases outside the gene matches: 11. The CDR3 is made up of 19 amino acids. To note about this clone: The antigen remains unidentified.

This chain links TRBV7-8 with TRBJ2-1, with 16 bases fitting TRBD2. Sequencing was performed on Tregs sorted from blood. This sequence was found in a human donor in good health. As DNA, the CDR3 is TGTGCCAGCAGCCCTAAAGGGACTAGCGGGGGGGCCCGGTACAATGAGCAGTTCTTC. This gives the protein CASSPKGTSGGARYNEQFF.